The clone carrying this T cell receptor (beta chain) appeared a few times. Antigen: not known. A v3.0 immunoSEQ assay was performed at survey level. Using immunoSEQ multiplex PCR, the repertoire was profiled, and TCRdb retains in-frame clones only, with some absent. This sample has roughly 17,000 clones, with about 81% found just once. The CDR3 runs 16 residues. V was pared by 3 bases and J by 0 bases, with 5 bases of the junction left unmatched. The germline V gene encodes CDR1 KGHSH and CDR2 LQKENI. This sample stems from a study of long-term antiretroviral therapy in people with HIV. About the study: Of all samples, the earliest predate the 2015 immediate-ART recommendation by about a decade.

Study outcomes and limitations: Clones expanded before ART dominated the repertoire at all time points. The study found that diversity rose after ART but stayed below transplant donor controls.

Participants with HIV, all of them, were treated in the United States. This clonotype was obtained from a man aged 50 or older with HIV. Sequences were derived from unsorted PBMCs, sampled 0.3 years before starting antiretroviral therapy. This chain uses TRBV18 with TRBJ1-3, with TRBD1 matching over 7 bases. The CDR3 loop is CASSPTRDSSGNTIYF. The DNA of the CDR3 is TGTGCCAGCTCACCGACCCGGGACAGCTCTGGAAACACCATATATTTT.